A single sample is the source of the 22 T cell receptor beta chains below, sequenced in a study of early T cells in non-severe SARS-CoV-2 infection. MiXCR, applied by TCRdb to the 5' RACE reads, yields one record per CDR3 protein. This table holds tens of thousands of distinct CDR3 sequences, about 6% found once. The sequenced sample was whole blood. The receptors derive from an adult who was a healthcare worker with PCR-confirmed SARS-CoV-2 infection or an uninfected control (not recorded which).

The sample holds many counts of this clonotype. The gene calls are TRBV5-1 and TRBJ2-1; TRBD1 aligns across 7 bases. The V segment lost 2 bases and the J segment 9 bases; nucleotides outside the gene matches: 5. Germline V gene sequence: CDR1 SGHRS, CDR2 YFSETQ. There are 13 residues in the CDR3. CDR3 residues: CASSLLTGAEQFF. The CDR3 region has the DNA TGCGCCAGCAGCTTATTAACAGGGGCTGAGCAGTTCTTC. Based on the CDR3 plus reference TRBV5-1 and TRBJ2-1, the full variable domain is KAGVTQTPRYLIKTRGQQVTLSCSPISGHRSVSWYQQTPGQGLQFLFEYFSETQRNKGNFPGRFSGRQFSNSRSEMNVSTLELGDSALYLCASSLLTGAEQFFGPGTRLTVL.

This clonotype has at least ten counts. The V call is TRBV29-1, the J call TRBJ1-4; no clear D. V shed 7 bases and J shed 10 bases, with 19 bases lying between them. The CDR3 covers 13 residues. Germline-derived CDR1 and CDR2 are SQVTM and ANQGSEA. CDR3 loop: CSATDAGRGKLFF. The CDR3 DNA reads TGCAGCGCCACCGACGCGGGCCGGGGAAAACTGTTTTTT.

This clonotype was recorded a few times. V gene TRBV3-1 combines with J gene TRBJ1-6, with TRBD1 matching 7 bases. CDR3 length equals 16 residues. V lost 0 bases and J lost 7; bases outside the gene matches: 6. The germline gives CDR1 LGHDT, CDR2 YNNKEL (reference sequence). This CDR3 reads CASSQDSSGGNSPLHF. CDR3 sequence (DNA): TGTGCCAGCAGCCAAGATTCGTCAGGGGGAAATTCACCCCTCCACTTT.

The chain combines TRBV3-1 with TRBJ1-6; TRBD1 matches 8 bases. After removal of 1 base from V and 6 bases from J, the junction contained 2 bases not matched to a gene. Germline V lookup: CDR1 LGHDT, CDR2 YNNKEL (reference sequence). The CDR3 loop spans 15 amino acids. In nucleotides, the CDR3 is TGTGCCAGCAGCCAAGGTACAGGGGGTAATTCACCCCTCCACTTT. This codes for CASSQGTGGNSPLHF.

The V call is TRBV12-3 or TRBV12-4, the J call TRBJ1-4; TRBD1 matches 7 bases. The CDR3 has 15 residues. V lost 7 bases, J lost 7 bases, and 12 bases stayed unmatched. CDR3 sequence reads: CASNWAGTVVEKLFF. The CDR3 DNA reads as TGTGCCAGCAATTGGGCTGGGACAGTCGTTGAAAAACTGTTTTTT.

This clonotype was detected a few times. The chain recombines TRBV15 with TRBJ2-3; TRBD2 matches 8 bases. Germline assignment: CDR1 LNHNV and CDR2 YYDKDF (reference sequence). This CDR3 contains 14 residues. The V and J ends lost 4 bases and 0 bases, in that order; junction bases with no gene match: 0. The CDR3, as DNA: TGTGCCACCAGCAAGCGGGGGAGCACAGATACGCAGTATTTT. Residues: CATSKRGSTDTQYF.

The J gene is TRBJ2-1, the V gene TRBV5-1; possibly TRBD1 or TRBD2 for D (5 bases each). The V end lost 10 bases, the J end lost 1 base, and 15 bases lay between the germline ends. This CDR3 spans 14 amino acids. Germline assignment: CDR1 SGHRS and CDR2 YFSETQ. CDR3 DNA: TGCGCCGACAAGGGGACCCTATCCTACAATGAGCAGTTCTTC. It is translated as CADKGTLSYNEQFF.

In its sample, this clonotype was seen a few times. V gene TRBV27 combines with J gene TRBJ2-1; D gene uncertain. From germline, CDR1 is MNHEY and CDR2 SMNVEV (reference sequence). V was trimmed by 3 bases and J by 4 bases, leaving 10 bases between them. CDR3 length: 14 residues. CDR3 nucleotides: TGTGCCAGCAGTTTTGGCAGTTCATACAATGAGCAGTTCTTC. Translation gives CASSFGSSYNEQFF.

This clonotype appeared many times. The chain carries TRBV5-6 and TRBJ2-1; D is uncertain. V lost 4 bases and J 5 bases, leaving 10 bases between the germline ends. Germline assignment: CDR1 SGHDT and CDR2 YYEEEE. The length of the CDR3 is 13 residues. The CDR3 nucleotides read TGTGCCAGCAGCCCGTGGGTTAACAATGAGCAGTTCTTC. Protein sequence: CASSPWVNNEQFF.

This chain joins TRBV20-1 and TRBJ2-2; D unresolved. Trimming took 3 bases from V and 5 from J, leaving 10 bases between them. Germline CDR1 DFQATT, CDR2 SNEGSKA (reference sequence). The CDR3 runs 13 residues. CDR3 sequence reads: CSASDDVTGELFF. In nucleotides, the CDR3 is TGCAGTGCTAGCGATGATGTTACCGGGGAGCTGTTTTTT.

A few counts support this clonotype. The chain couples TRBV9 to TRBJ2-1; TRBD1 matches 12 bases. The J segment lost 8 bases and the V segment lost 0 bases, leaving 3 bases of the junction unmatched. Germline lookup yields CDR1 SGDLS and CDR2 YYNGEE. The CDR3 consists of 15 residues. CDR3 sequence reads: CASSVEGTGGYEQFF. In nucleotides, the CDR3 is TGTGCCAGCAGCGTAGAAGGGACAGGGGGCTATGAGCAGTTCTTC.

In regard to this clonotype: This could be a read error, since a much larger clone is one nucleotide away. The V gene is TRBV10-3, the J gene TRBJ2-4; D not resolved. V was shortened by 11 bases and J by 6 bases, with 14 bases between the two germline ends. CDR1 is ENHRY, CDR2 SYGVKD, per germline. The CDR3 is 12 amino acids. The CDR3 DNA sequence: TGTGCCGTAGGCCGGCCTGGAAACATTCAGTACTTC. This translates into CAVGRPGNIQYF.

This clonotype was observed many times. The V gene is TRBV6-2 or TRBV6-3, the J gene TRBJ1-1; D is undetermined. Deletions cut 5 bases from V and 10 bases from J, with 11 bases between. Germline CDR1 MNHEY, CDR2 SVGEGT. The CDR3 length is 11 residues. The DNA for the CDR3 is TGTGCCAGCAGTGCACTCCGCGGAGCTTTCTTT. Translating gives CASSALRGAFF.

This clonotype was detected only a few times. The V gene is TRBV4-2, the J gene TRBJ1-6; tentatively, D is TRBD1 (5 bases). This CDR3 spans 15 amino acids. Germline lookup yields CDR1 LGHNA and CDR2 YNFKEQ. V was cut by 0 bases and J by 11 bases, with 14 bases left in between. The CDR3 spells CASSQESQGIAPLHF. As DNA, the CDR3 is TGTGCCAGCAGCCAAGAAAGCCAGGGAATTGCACCCCTCCACTTT.

The sample holds many counts of this clonotype. The chain has TRBV5-8 and TRBJ2-5; the match to TRBD1 covers 10 bases. Unmatched junction bases numbered 7, after V lost 4 bases and J lost 4 bases. The CDR3 runs 15 residues. Germline CDR1 is SGHTS and CDR2 is YDEGEE. The CDR3 loop is CASSHGTGVRETQYF. The CDR3 nucleotides read TGTGCCAGCAGCCACGGGACAGGGGTTCGAGAGACCCAGTACTTC.

This clonotype was found a few times. The chain couples TRBV4-2 to TRBJ2-7, with D possibly being TRBD2 (7 bases). V was pared by 1 base and J by 2 bases, with 18 bases between. In germline, CDR1 is LGHNA, CDR2 YNFKEQ. This CDR3 is 17 amino acids long. The chain's CDR3 is CASSQAQGSGKTYEQYF. CDR3 nucleotide sequence: TGTGCCAGCAGCCAAGCCCAGGGGAGCGGGAAGACCTACGAGCAGTACTTC.

The rearrangement joins TRBV14 to TRBJ2-7; no firm D call. The germline gives CDR1 SGHDN, CDR2 FVKESK. The CDR3 is 11 amino acids. The V gene lost 0 bases and the J gene lost 7 bases, with 4 bases spanning the gap. The chain's CDR3 is CASSQEGEQYF. As DNA, the CDR3 is TGTGCCAGCAGCCAAGAGGGGGAGCAGTACTTC.

A few counts support this clonotype. The CDR3 bases are TGTGCCAGCAGCCAGTCAACAGGGGACGAGACCCAGTACTTC. Its protein is CASSQSTGDETQYF. V is TRBV3-1 and J is TRBJ2-5; the match to TRBD1 covers 7 bases. Germline CDR1 and CDR2: LGHDT and YNNKEL (reference sequence). The CDR3 consists of 14 residues. With V trimmed by 3 bases and J by 5 bases, 6 bases remained unmatched.

The chain has TRBV6-2 or TRBV6-3 and TRBJ1-1; tentatively, D is TRBD1 (6 bases). The germline gives CDR1 MNHEY, CDR2 SVGEGT. The CDR3 is 14 residues long. Deletions cut 6 bases from V and 4 bases from J, with 15 bases between. The CDR3 DNA follows: TGTGCCAGCAGCGTTCGGGGGCTCGGCACTGAAGCTTTCTTT. As protein: CASSVRGLGTEAFF.

The chain recombines TRBV6-6 with TRBJ1-4; perhaps TRBD1 as D (6 bases). The V gene's germline CDR1 is MNHNY and CDR2 SVGAGI (reference sequence). V was cut by 6 bases and J by 5 bases, with 13 bases left in between. The CDR3 totals 14 residues. CDR3 region: CASSSGHLNEKLFF. The DNA for the CDR3 is TGTGCCAGCAGCTCGGGACACCTAAATGAAAAACTGTTTTTT.

The V gene is TRBV29-1, the J gene TRBJ1-1; 8 bases are shared with TRBD1. This CDR3 spans 13 amino acids. The V and J ends lost 6 bases and 5 bases, in that order; junction bases with no gene match: 8. The germline V gene encodes CDR1 SQVTM and CDR2 ANQGSEA. The CDR3 here is CSVGGQGLTEAFF. CDR3 bases: TGCAGCGTCGGCGGACAGGGCTTGACTGAAGCTTTCTTT.

J is TRBJ2-2 and V is TRBV10-1; 9 nucleotides match TRBD2. The trim removed 8 bases at V and 3 bases at J, leaving 7 bases unmatched. The CDR3 loop spans 15 amino acids. Germline-derived CDR1 and CDR2 are WNHNN and SYGVQD (reference sequence). The DNA for the CDR3 is TGCGCCAGCTTCAAGGGCGGGAGGGACACCGGGGAGCTGTTTTTT. This encodes CASFKGGRDTGELFF.